Included here is one T cell receptor (beta chain) sequence, with context. Antigen unknown. The CDR3 is cut off 3 residues early in the read; its end comes from the germline J gene. Some clones are missing from TCRdb's copy, which holds only in-frame ones; the method was immunoSEQ multiplex PCR. The listing records 25,000 to 30,000 clones. This sample was included in a study of TET2 disruption in CD19-targeted CAR T cells. The CDR3 runs 15 residues. Germline loops: CDR1 SNHLY, CDR2 FYNNEI. Regarding treatment: autologous CTL019 cells: CD19 CAR with 4-1BB and CD3 zeta domains. The CD19 CAR carried TCR zeta and 4-1BB signaling domains. The starting T cells for CTL019 came from a peripheral blood leukapheresis.

This specimen was CD8- CAR+ T cells sorted from cultured blood T cells, taken for CD19 CAR T cell therapy. Subset specified: CD8-negative CAR-positive T cells from the infusion product. This clonotype was sampled from a man aged 65 to 79 with chronic lymphocytic leukemia. V gene TRBV2 combines with J gene TRBJ2-4; possibly TRBD1 for D (6 bases). CDR3 residues: CASSQQGGSNQPQYF. The part of the CDR3 DNA that was read is TGTGCCAGCAGTCAACAGGGTGGCAGCAATCAGCCT. Variable domain in full (rest from reference TRBV2 and TRBJ2-4): EPEVTQTPSHQVTQMGQEVILRCVPISNHLYFYWYRQILGQKVEFLVSFYNNEISEKSEIFDDQFSVERPDGSNFTLKIRSTKLEDSAMYFCASSQQGGSNQPQYFGAGTRLSVL.